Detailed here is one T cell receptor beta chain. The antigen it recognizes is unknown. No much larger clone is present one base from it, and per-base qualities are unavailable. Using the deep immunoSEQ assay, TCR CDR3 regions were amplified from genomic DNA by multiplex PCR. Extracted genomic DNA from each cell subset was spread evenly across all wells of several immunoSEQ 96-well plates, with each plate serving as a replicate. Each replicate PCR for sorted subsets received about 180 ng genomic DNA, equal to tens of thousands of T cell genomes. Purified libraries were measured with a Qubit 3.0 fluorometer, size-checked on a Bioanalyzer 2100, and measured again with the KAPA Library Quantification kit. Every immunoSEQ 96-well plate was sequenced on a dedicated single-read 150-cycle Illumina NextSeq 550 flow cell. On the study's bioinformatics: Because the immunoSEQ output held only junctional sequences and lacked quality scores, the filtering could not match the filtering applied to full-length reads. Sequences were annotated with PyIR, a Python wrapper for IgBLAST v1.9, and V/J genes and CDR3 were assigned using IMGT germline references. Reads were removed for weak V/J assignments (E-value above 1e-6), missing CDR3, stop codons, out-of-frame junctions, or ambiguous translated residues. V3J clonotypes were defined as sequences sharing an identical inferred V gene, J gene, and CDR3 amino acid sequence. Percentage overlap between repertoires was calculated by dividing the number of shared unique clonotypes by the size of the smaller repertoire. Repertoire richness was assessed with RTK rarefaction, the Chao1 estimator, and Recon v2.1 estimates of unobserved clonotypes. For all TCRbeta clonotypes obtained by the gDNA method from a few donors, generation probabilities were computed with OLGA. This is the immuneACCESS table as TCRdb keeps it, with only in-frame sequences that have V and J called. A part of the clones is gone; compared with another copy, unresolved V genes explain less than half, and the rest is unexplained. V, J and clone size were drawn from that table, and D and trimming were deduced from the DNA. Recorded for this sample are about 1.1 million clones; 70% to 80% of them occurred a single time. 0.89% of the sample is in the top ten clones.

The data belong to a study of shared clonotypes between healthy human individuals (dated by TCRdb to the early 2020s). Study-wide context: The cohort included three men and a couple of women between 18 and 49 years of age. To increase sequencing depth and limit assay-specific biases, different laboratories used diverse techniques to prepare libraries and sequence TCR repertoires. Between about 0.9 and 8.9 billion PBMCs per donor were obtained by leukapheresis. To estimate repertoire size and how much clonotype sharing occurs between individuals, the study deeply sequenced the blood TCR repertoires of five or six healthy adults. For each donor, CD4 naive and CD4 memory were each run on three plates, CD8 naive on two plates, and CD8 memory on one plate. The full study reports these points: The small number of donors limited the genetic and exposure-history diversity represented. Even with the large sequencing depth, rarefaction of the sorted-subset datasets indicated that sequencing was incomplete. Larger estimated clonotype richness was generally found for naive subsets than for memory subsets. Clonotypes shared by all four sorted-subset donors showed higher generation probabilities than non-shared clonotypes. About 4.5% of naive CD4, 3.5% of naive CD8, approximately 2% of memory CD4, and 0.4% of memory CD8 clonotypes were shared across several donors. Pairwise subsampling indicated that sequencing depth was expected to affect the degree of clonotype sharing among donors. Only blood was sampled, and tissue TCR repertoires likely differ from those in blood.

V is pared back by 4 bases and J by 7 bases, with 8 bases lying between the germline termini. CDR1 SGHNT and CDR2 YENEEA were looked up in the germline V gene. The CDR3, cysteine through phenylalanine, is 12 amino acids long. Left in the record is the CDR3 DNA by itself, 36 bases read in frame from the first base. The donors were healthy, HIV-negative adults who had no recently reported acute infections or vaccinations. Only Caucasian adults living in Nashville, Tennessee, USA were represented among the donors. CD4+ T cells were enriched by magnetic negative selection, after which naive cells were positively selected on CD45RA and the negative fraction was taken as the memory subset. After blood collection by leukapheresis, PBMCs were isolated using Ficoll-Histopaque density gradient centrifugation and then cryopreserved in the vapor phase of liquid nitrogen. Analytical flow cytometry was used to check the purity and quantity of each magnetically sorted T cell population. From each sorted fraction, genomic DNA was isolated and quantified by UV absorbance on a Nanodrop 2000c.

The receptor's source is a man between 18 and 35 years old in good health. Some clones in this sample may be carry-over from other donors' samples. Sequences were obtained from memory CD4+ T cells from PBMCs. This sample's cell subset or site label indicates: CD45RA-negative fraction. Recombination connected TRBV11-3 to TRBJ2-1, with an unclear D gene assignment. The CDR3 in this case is CASSSGPNEQFF. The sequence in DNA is TGTGCCAGCAGCTCCGGCCCGAATGAGCAGTTCTTC.